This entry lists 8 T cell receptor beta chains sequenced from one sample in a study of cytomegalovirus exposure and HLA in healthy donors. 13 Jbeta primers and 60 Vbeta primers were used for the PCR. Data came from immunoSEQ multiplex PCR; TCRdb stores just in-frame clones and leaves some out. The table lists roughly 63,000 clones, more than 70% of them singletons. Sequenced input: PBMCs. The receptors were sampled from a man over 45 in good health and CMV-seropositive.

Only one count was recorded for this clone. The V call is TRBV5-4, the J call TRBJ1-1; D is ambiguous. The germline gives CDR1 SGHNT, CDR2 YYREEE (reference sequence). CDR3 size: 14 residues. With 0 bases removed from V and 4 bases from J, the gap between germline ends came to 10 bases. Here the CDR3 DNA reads TGTGCCAGCAGCTTGGGACTGAGGGTCACTGAAGCTTTCTTT. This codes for CASSLGLRVTEAFF. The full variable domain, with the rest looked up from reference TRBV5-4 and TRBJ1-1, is ETGVTQSPTHLIKTRGQQVTLRCSSQSGHNTVSWYQQALGQGPQFIFQYYREEENGRGNFPPRFSGLQFPNYSSELNVNALELDDSALYLCASSLGLRVTEAFFGQGTRLTVV.

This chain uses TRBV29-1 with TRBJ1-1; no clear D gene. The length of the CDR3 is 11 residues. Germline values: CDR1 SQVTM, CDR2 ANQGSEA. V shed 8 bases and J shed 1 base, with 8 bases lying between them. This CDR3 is CSLGRNTEAFF. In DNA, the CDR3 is TGCAGCCTTGGTCGGAACACTGAAGCTTTCTTT.

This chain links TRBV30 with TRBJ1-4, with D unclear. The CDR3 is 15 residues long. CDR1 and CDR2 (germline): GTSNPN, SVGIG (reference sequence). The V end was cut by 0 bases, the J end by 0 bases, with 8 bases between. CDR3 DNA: TGTGCCTGGAGTGTTGGGAGTACAACTAATGAAAAACTGTTTTTT. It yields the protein CAWSVGSTTNEKLFF.

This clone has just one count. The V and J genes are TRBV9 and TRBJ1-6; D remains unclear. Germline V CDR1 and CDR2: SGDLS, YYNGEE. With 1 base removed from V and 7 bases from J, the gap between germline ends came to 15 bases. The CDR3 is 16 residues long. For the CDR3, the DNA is TGTGCCAGCAGCGTACACAGCCAGGCCCAGAATTCACCCCTCCACTTT. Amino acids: CASSVHSQAQNSPLHF.

The CDR3 DNA sequence: TGTGCCAGCAAGGGGACTAGCGGGGGGAACTACGAGCAGTACTTC. The encoded protein is CASKGTSGGNYEQYF. The chain combines TRBV7-8 with TRBJ2-7; 15 bases map to TRBD2. The CDR3 is 15 residues long. Germline V lookup: CDR1 SGHVS, CDR2 FQNEAQ. V was pared by 7 bases and J by 3 bases, with 4 bases of the junction left unmatched.

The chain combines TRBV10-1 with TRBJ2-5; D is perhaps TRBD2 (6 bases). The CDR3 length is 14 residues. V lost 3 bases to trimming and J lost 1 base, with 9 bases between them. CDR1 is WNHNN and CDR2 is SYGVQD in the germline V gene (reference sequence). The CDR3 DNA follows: TGCGCCAGCAGTGAAGGGACTTTCCAAGAGACCCAGTACTTC. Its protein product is CASSEGTFQETQYF.

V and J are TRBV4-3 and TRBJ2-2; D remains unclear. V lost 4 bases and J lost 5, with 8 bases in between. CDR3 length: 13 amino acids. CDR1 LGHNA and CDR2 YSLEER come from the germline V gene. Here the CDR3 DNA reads TGCGCCAGCAGCCCCCAACGGACCGGGGAGCTGTTTTTT. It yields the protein CASSPQRTGELFF.

This CDR3 reads CASSSGQGTEAFF. CDR3 coding DNA: TGTGCCAGCAGTTCGGGACAGGGTACTGAAGCTTTCTTT. This chain joins TRBV6-5 and TRBJ1-1, with 9 bases that match TRBD1. V gave up 4 bases and J gave up 5 bases; unmatched junction bases: 2. Germline CDR1 MNHEY, CDR2 SVGAGI. CDR3 length: 13 residues.